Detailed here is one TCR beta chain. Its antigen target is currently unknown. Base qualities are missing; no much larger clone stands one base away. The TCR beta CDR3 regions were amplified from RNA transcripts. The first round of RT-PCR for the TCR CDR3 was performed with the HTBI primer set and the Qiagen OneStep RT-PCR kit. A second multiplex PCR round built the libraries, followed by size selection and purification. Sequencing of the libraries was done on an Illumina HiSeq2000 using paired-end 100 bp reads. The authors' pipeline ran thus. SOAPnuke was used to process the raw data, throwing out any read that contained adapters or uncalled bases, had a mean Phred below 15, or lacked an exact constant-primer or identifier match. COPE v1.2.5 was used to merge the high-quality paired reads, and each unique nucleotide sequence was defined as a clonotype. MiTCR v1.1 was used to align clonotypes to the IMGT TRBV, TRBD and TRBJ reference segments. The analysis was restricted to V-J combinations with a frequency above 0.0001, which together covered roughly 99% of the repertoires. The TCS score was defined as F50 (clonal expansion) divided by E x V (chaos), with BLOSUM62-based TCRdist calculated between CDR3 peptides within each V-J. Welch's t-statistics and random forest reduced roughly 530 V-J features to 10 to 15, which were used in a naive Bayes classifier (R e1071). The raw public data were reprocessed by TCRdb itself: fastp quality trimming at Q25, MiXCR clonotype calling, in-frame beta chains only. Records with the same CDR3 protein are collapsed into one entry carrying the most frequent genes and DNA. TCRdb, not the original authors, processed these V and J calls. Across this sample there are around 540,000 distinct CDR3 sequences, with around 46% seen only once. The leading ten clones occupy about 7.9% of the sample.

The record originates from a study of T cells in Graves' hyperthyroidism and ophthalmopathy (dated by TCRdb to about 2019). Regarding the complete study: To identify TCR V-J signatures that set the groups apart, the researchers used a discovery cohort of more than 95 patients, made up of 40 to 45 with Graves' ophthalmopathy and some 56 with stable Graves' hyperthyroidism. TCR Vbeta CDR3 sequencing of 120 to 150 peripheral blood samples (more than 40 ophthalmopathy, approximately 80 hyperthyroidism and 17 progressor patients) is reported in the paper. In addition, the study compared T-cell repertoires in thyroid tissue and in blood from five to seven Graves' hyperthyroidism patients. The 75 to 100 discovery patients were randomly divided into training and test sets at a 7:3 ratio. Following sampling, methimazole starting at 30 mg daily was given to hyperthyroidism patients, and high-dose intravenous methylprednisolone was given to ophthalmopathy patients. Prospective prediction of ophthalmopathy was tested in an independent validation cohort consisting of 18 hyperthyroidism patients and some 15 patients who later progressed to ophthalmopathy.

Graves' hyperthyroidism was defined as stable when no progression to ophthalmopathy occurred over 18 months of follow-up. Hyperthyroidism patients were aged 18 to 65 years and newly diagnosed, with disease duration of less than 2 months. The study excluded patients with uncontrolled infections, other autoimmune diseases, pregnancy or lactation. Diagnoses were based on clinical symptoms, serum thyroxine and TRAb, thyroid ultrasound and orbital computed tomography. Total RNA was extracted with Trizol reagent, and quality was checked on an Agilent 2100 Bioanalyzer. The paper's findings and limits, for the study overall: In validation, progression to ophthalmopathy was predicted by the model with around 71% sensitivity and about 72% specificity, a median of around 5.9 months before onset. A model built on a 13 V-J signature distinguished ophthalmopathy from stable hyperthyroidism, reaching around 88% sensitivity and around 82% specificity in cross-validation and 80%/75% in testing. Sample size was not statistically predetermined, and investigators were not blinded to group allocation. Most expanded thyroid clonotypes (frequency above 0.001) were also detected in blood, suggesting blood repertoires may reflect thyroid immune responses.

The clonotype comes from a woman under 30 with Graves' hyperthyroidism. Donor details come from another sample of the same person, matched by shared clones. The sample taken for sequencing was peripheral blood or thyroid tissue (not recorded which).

The DNA sequence follows: TGTGCCAGCAGTGCCACGACTAGCGGGATTGGTACCCAGTACTTC. Translation gives CASSATTSGIGTQYF. Recombination connected TRBV2 to TRBJ2-5, and TRBD2 aligns with 11 junction nucleotides. The CDR3 sequence holds 15 residues, the cysteine and phenylalanine included. The only DNA kept is the CDR3, 45 bases in frame from the first base. Trimmed from V: 4 bases; trimmed from J: 8 bases; junction bases lacking a gene match: 9. CDR1 is given as SNHLY and CDR2 as FYNNEI, both from the germline V gene.